A single sample gave rise to the 26 T cell receptor beta chains below, sequenced in a study of CD8+CD57+ T cells in acquired aplastic anemia. Genomic DNA was employed as the template in profiling TCR beta VDJ and CDR3. Each CDR3 protein gets one entry after TCRdb re-called the reads with MiXCR. The repertoire holds approximately 470,000 distinct CDR3 sequences, with approximately 33% as singletons. The patients chosen for sequencing had shown expansion of CD8+CD57+ cells (detected by flow cytometry). The sequencing input was sorted CD4+, CD8+, or CD8+CD57+ T cells (not recorded which) from PBMCs. Receptors were obtained from a human donor with aplastic anemia.

On this clonotype: One end of the junction is discordant with germline, which a read error may explain. The gene calls are TRBV10-3 and TRBJ2-3; D might be TRBD2 (6 bases). The CDR3 spans 17 residues. CDR1 is ENHRY, CDR2 SYGVKD, per germline. The chain's CDR3 is CASSYGGSSEGTDTQYF. DNA of the CDR3: TGTGCCAGCAGTTACGGGGGATCTAGTGAGGGCACAGATACGCAGTATTTT.

The chain uses TRBV10-2 and TRBJ2-3; TRBD2 matches 7 bases. Per germline, CDR1 WSHSY and CDR2 SAAADI. V dropped 8 bases and J dropped 1; count of bases not matched to a gene: 6. The CDR3 contains 14 residues. The CDR3 sequence is CASCTAGGTDTQYF. In DNA, the CDR3 is TGCGCCAGCTGTACCGCGGGGGGCACAGATACGCAGTATTTT.

This clonotype was counted between two and nine times. The chain employs TRBV5-1 and TRBJ1-2; the match to TRBD1 covers 7 bases. CDR1 SGHRS and CDR2 YFSETQ come from the germline V gene. Germline trimming cut 2 bases from V and 7 bases from J; bases unmatched to any gene: 14. The CDR3 spans 16 residues. DNA of the CDR3: TGCGCCAGCAGCTTAGGGACAGTTACCTTTTTGAGTGGCTACACCTTC. Translated, it gives CASSLGTVTFLSGYTF.

This clonotype was detected only a few times. The genes are TRBV7-6 and TRBJ1-1; D remains ambiguous. The CDR3 covers 13 residues. Trimming stripped 3 bases from V and 11 bases from J, with 16 bases between. Germline-derived CDR1 and CDR2 are SGHVS and FNYEAQ. CDR3 in amino acids: CASSLRQSLIAFF. The CDR3 DNA sequence: TGTGCCAGCAGCTTGAGACAATCTCTGATCGCTTTCTTT.

Ten or more counts support this clonotype. The chain recombines TRBV19 with TRBJ1-3, with 9 bases fitting TRBD1. The V segment lost 6 bases and the J segment 2 bases; nucleotides outside the gene matches: 5. Per the germline V gene, CDR1 is LNHDA and CDR2 is SQIVND (reference sequence). The CDR3 has 15 residues. CDR3: CASRRQGDTGNTIYF. The CDR3 DNA reads as TGTGCCAGTAGGCGACAGGGGGATACTGGAAACACCATATATTTT.

The chain uses TRBV12-5 and TRBJ1-6, with TRBD1 as a possible D gene (5 bases). In germline, CDR1 is LGHNT, CDR2 FRNRAP. The CDR3 runs 13 residues. V was cut by 4 bases and J by 12 bases, with 13 bases left in between. DNA of the CDR3: TGTGCTAGTGGTTGGTCGGGGGGAGTACCCCTCCACTTT. This gives the protein CASGWSGGVPLHF.

V is TRBV15 and J is TRBJ2-5; D gene ambiguous. CDR3 length equals 13 residues. The V end lost 11 bases, the J end lost 1 base, and 14 bases lay between the germline ends. Germline loops: CDR1 LNHNV, CDR2 YYDKDF (reference sequence). The DNA of the CDR3 is TGTGCCTGGAGTGTACGGTCCCAAGAGACCCAGTACTTC. This translates into CAWSVRSQETQYF.

The chain couples TRBV25-1 to TRBJ1-3; maybe TRBD1 (5 bases). The CDR3 is 16 residues long. Trimming removed 5 bases at V and 2 bases at J, with 16 bases between. Germline CDR1 and CDR2: MGHDK and SYGVNS. The CDR3 region is CASSYSGPRPGNTIYF. CDR3 nucleotide sequence: TGTGCCAGCAGTTACTCAGGGCCAAGACCTGGAAACACCATATATTTT.

A word on this clonotype: Mismatch with germline at one junction end may stem from a read error. The genes are TRBV18 and TRBJ1-2; D is unclear. The V gene's germline CDR1 is KGHSH and CDR2 LQKENI. This CDR3 spans 14 amino acids. Here the CDR3 reads CTSSPQPANYGYAF. The DNA of the CDR3 is TGTACCAGCTCACCACAGCCAGCTAACTATGGCTACGCCTTC.

The chain has TRBV20-1 and TRBJ1-3; D not resolved. The CDR3 has 17 residues. With 0 bases removed from V and 0 bases from J, the gap between germline ends came to 15 bases. Germline-derived CDR1 and CDR2 are DFQATT and SNEGSKA (reference sequence). CDR3 region: CSAREFGNVISGNTIYF. The CDR3 nucleotides read TGCAGTGCTAGAGAATTTGGTAATGTTATCTCTGGAAACACCATATATTTT.

This clonotype was seen a handful of times. This chain joins TRBV5-1 and TRBJ1-3; no reliable D call. Trimming stripped 5 bases from V and 1 base from J, with 10 bases between. There are 14 residues in the CDR3. Germline V gene data show CDR1 as SGHRS and CDR2 as YFSETQ. CDR3 sequence reads: CASSFAESGNTIYF. The CDR3 coding sequence is TGCGCCAGCAGTTTCGCCGAATCTGGAAACACCATATATTTT.

The chain combines TRBV6-1 with TRBJ1-5; 7 bases are a match to TRBD1. The CDR3 has 17 amino acids. Germline V gives CDR1 MNHNS, CDR2 SASEGT. Losses at the gene ends were 5 bases for V and 2 bases for J; bases not matched to a gene: 12. CDR3 sequence: CASSRPTNRGGNQPQHF. The CDR3 DNA follows: TGTGCCAGCAGTCGCCCCACAAACAGGGGTGGCAATCAGCCCCAGCATTTT.

Comments on this clonotype: A read error may explain this, as a much larger clone is one base away. V is TRBV19 and J is TRBJ2-5, with D possibly being TRBD1 or TRBD2 (5 bases each). Germline CDR1 and CDR2: LNHDA and SQIVND (reference sequence). This CDR3 contains 15 residues. Trimming cost V 4 bases and J 5 bases, with 17 bases left between them. CDR3 bases: TGTGCCAGTAGTAGGGGACGGCTTCCCACGGAGACCCAGTACTTC. Translating gives CASSRGRLPTETQYF.

This chain uses TRBV7-9 with TRBJ1-4; 11 bases line up with TRBD1. CDR3 length: 14 residues. Germline V gene lookup returns CDR1 SEHNR and CDR2 FQNEAQ (reference sequence). Unmatched junction bases numbered 4, after V lost 5 bases and J lost 8 bases. The CDR3, as DNA: TGTGCCAGCAGCCTCAGGACAGGGGGCGAAAAACTGTTTTTT. Translation gives CASSLRTGGEKLFF.

The chain uses TRBV24-1 and TRBJ1-2, with TRBD1 matching over 9 bases. Per germline, CDR1 KGHDR and CDR2 SFDVKD. The CDR3 totals 15 residues. Trimming took 3 bases from V and 8 from J; bases not matched to a gene: 9. The CDR3 loop is CATSDPQDRGRGYTF. The CDR3 DNA follows: TGTGCCACCAGTGATCCTCAGGACAGGGGCAGAGGCTACACCTTC.

This clonotype has ten or more counts. The chain employs TRBV7-2 and TRBJ1-2; D ambiguous. The CDR3 contains 12 residues. Per germline, CDR1 SGHTA and CDR2 FQGNSA. V was trimmed by 2 bases and J by 5 bases, leaving 6 bases between them. The CDR3 sequence is CASSLSLYGYTF. CDR3 in DNA: TGTGCCAGCAGCTTATCCCTATATGGCTACACCTTC.

V and J are TRBV20-1 and TRBJ2-7, with a tentative D call TRBD2 (5 bases). The germline V and J ends were trimmed by 6 bases and 9 bases, with 18 bases remaining between them. Germline-derived CDR1 and CDR2 are DFQATT and SNEGSKA (reference sequence). The CDR3 has 12 amino acids. The CDR3, as DNA: TGCAGTGCCGACTACCGGATGAACGGGCAGTACTTC. Translated: CSADYRMNGQYF.

The V call is TRBV19, the J call TRBJ2-1; 11 bases match TRBD2. J lost 5 bases, V lost 9 bases, and 12 bases had no gene match. This CDR3 contains 16 residues. From germline, CDR1 is LNHDA and CDR2 SQIVND (reference sequence). The DNA of the CDR3 is TGTGCCAGCAGCGGCGGGACTAGCGGACCACACAATGAGCAGTTCTTC. Translated, it gives CASSGGTSGPHNEQFF. The complete variable domain, with remaining parts taken from reference TRBV19 and TRBJ2-1, reads DGGITQSPKYLFRKEGQNVTLSCEQNLNHDAMYWYRQDPGQGLRLIYYSQIVNDFQKGDIAEGYSVSREKKESFPLTVTSAQKNPTAFYLCASSGGTSGPHNEQFFGPGTRLTVL.

The chain joins TRBV10-3 to TRBJ1-2; the match to TRBD1 covers 7 bases. Germline lookup yields CDR1 ENHRY and CDR2 SYGVKD. The CDR3 covers 16 residues. J lost 2 bases, V lost 1 base, and 7 bases had no gene match. The CDR3 region has the DNA TGTGCCATCAGTGAGTTTCCCCGGGACAGCAACTATGGCTACACCTTC. It is translated as CAISEFPRDSNYGYTF.

J is TRBJ1-2 and V is TRBV5-1; no clear D gene. V was trimmed by 5 bases and J by 9 bases, leaving 23 bases between them. In germline, CDR1 is SGHRS, CDR2 YFSETQ. This CDR3 comprises 15 residues. The CDR3 DNA reads TGCGCCAGCAGAGAGGTCATCCGGGGTGGGTATAGCTACACCTTC. It translates to CASREVIRGGYSYTF.

This chain uses TRBV6-5 with TRBJ1-4; TRBD1 aligns across 9 bases. CDR3 length: 16 residues. CDR1 is MNHEY and CDR2 is SVGAGI in the germline V gene. The J segment lost 12 bases and the V segment lost 4 bases, leaving 15 bases of the junction unmatched. CDR3 sequence reads: CASSSSFGTGHEELFF. The CDR3 DNA reads TGTGCCAGCAGTTCTTCCTTCGGGACAGGGCACGAAGAACTGTTTTTT.

The rearrangement links TRBV7-6 to TRBJ1-6; D ambiguous. V was cut by 2 bases and J by 7 bases, with 6 bases left in between. Germline assignment: CDR1 SGHVS and CDR2 FNYEAQ. This CDR3 has 13 residues. The chain's CDR3 is CASSLNLNSPLHF. For the CDR3, the DNA is TGTGCCAGCAGCTTAAATCTAAATTCACCCCTCCACTTT.

This clonotype was seen a handful of times. This chain joins TRBV6-1 and TRBJ2-7; D is undetermined. The CDR3 runs to 12 residues. Trimming removed 2 bases from V and 4 bases from J, with 6 bases in between. Germline values: CDR1 MNHNS, CDR2 SASEGT. This CDR3 is CASSEILYEQYF. In nucleotides, the CDR3 is TGTGCCAGCAGTGAAATCCTATACGAGCAGTACTTC.

This clonotype was counted at least ten times. The rearrangement links TRBV7-2 to TRBJ2-3; D remains unclear. CDR1 is SGHTA, CDR2 FQGNSA, per germline. V gave up 2 bases and J gave up 0 bases, with 9 bases separating them. The CDR3 runs 15 residues. CDR3 in amino acids: CASSLLGLSTDTQYF. Here the CDR3 DNA reads TGTGCCAGCAGCTTATTAGGGCTAAGCACAGATACGCAGTATTTT.

This clonotype was counted ten times or more. This chain connects TRBV2 to TRBJ2-1, with D hard to call. Germline V gives CDR1 SNHLY, CDR2 FYNNEI. CDR3 length: 14 amino acids. The ends were cut back, 2 bases at V and 6 bases at J, with 11 bases in the middle. CDR3 protein: CASSEKWQPNEQFF. The CDR3 DNA sequence: TGTGCCAGCAGTGAAAAGTGGCAGCCCAATGAGCAGTTCTTC.

This clonotype has only a few counts. The CDR3 reads CASTEGTGKSYEQYF. CDR3 DNA sequence: TGTGCCAGCACCGAAGGGACAGGGAAATCCTACGAGCAGTACTTC. The rearrangement links TRBV6-1 to TRBJ2-7; 9 bases agree with TRBD1. The CDR3 is made up of 15 amino acids. Per the germline V gene, CDR1 is MNHNS and CDR2 is SASEGT. V lost 7 bases to trimming and J lost 1 base; unmatched junction nucleotides: 8.